Below are 8 T cell receptor beta chains sequenced from a single sample in a study of T-cell reconstitution after alpha-beta-depleted transplantation in children. A library of TCRbeta sequences, prepared with unique molecular identifiers, was generated. TCRdb independently ran MiXCR on the PCR reads; one entry per CDR3 protein. The sample has about 1,000,000 distinct CDR3 sequences; about 31% are singletons. This material consisted of PBMCs, mostly from graft donor cells, taken 360 days after TCRalphabeta/CD19-depleted stem cell transplant. These receptors came from a boy in the first two years of life who had a stem cell transplant for SCID, so the T cells may come from the graft donor.

This clonotype was seen ten or more times. CDR3 in amino acids: CASSQEYEQYF. The DNA for the CDR3 is TGTGCCAGCAGCCAAGAGTACGAGCAGTACTTC. The J gene is TRBJ2-7, the V gene TRBV3-1; no definite D call. Looked up from germline, CDR1 is LGHDT and CDR2 is YNNKEL (reference sequence). V was cut by 0 bases and J by 4 bases, with 1 base left in between. This CDR3 contains 11 residues.

In its sample, this clonotype was seen many times. Here the CDR3 DNA reads TGCAGTGCCGTCGCGCCGGGACAGGGGATGAGTGAGCAGTTCTTC. This codes for CSAVAPGQGMSEQFF. The chain links TRBV20-1 to TRBJ2-1; 10 bases align to TRBD1. CDR3 length: 15 residues. The ends lost 6 bases at V and 9 bases at J; junction bases unmatched: 14. CDR1 is DFQATT, CDR2 SNEGSKA, per germline (reference sequence).

This clonotype was counted between two and nine times. The chain is built from TRBV7-9 and TRBJ1-3; weak D call: TRBD1 (6 bases). CDR1 and CDR2 from the germline V gene are SEHNR and FQNEAQ (reference sequence). The CDR3 loop spans 15 amino acids. The V gene lost 5 bases and the J gene lost 4 bases, with 15 bases spanning the gap. The CDR3 bases are TGTGCCAGCAGCCCACAGGGATCGATCGGAAACACCATATATTTT. It yields the protein CASSPQGSIGNTIYF.

This clonotype has a count of ten or more. The J gene is TRBJ1-2, the V gene TRBV29-1; D not certain. Germline V gene lookup returns CDR1 SQVTM and CDR2 ANQGSEA. Trimming removed 3 bases at V and 1 base at J, with 9 bases between. The CDR3 sequence is 13 residues long. CDR3 DNA: TGCAGCGTTGAGAGGCCGTATAACTATGGCTACACCTTC. The encoded protein is CSVERPYNYGYTF.

This clonotype was detected a few times. This chain links TRBV20-1 with TRBJ2-1, with 11 positions matching TRBD2. This CDR3 comprises 14 residues. Per germline, CDR1 DFQATT and CDR2 SNEGSKA (reference sequence). V trimming: 5 bases; J trimming: 8 bases; junction bases outside the gene matches: 8. CDR3 sequence reads: CSALAGGPIYEQFF. The CDR3 DNA reads TGCAGTGCTTTAGCGGGGGGGCCCATCTATGAGCAGTTCTTC.

The J gene is TRBJ1-1, the V gene TRBV6-1, with D hard to call. The CDR3 spans 15 residues. V gave up 7 bases and J gave up 1 base, with 16 bases separating them. Looked up from germline, CDR1 is MNHNS and CDR2 is SASEGT. For the CDR3, the DNA is TGTGCCAGCAAGCTCTCGGCCCTCTGGAACACTGAAGCTTTCTTT. This encodes CASKLSALWNTEAFF.

This clonotype occurred a few times. CDR3: CASSLNSKSGLNTEAFF. CDR3 in DNA: TGCGCCAGCAGCTTGAATTCTAAGTCAGGCCTGAACACTGAAGCTTTCTTT. The rearrangement joins TRBV5-1 to TRBJ1-1; no reliable D call. Germline V gene lookup returns CDR1 SGHRS and CDR2 YFSETQ. The CDR3 covers 17 residues. V gave up 1 base and J gave up 0 bases, with 16 bases separating them.

The V and J genes are TRBV20-1 and TRBJ2-7; D is ambiguous. CDR1 is DFQATT, CDR2 SNEGSKA, per germline (reference sequence). V was trimmed by 5 bases and J by 0 bases, leaving 11 bases between them. This CDR3 comprises 13 residues. Written as DNA, the CDR3 is TGCAGTGCTCCCCGTCGTAGCTCCTACGAGCAGTACTTC. Residues: CSAPRRSSYEQYF.